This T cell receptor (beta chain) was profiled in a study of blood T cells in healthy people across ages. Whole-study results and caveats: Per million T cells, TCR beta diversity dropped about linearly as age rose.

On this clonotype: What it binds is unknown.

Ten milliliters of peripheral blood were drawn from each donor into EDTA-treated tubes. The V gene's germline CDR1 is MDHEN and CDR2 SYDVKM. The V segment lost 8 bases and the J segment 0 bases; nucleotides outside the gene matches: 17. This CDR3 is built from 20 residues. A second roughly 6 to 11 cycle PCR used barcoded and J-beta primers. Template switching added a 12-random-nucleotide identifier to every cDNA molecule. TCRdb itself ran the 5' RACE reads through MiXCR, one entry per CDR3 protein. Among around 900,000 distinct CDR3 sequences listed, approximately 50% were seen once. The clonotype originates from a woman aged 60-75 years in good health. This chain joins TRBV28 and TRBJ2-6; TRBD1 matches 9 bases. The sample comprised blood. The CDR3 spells CASHSHSGQGPSSGANVLTF. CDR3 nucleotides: TGTGCCAGCCATTCCCATTCGGGACAGGGACCAAGCTCTGGGGCCAACGTCCTGACTTTC.